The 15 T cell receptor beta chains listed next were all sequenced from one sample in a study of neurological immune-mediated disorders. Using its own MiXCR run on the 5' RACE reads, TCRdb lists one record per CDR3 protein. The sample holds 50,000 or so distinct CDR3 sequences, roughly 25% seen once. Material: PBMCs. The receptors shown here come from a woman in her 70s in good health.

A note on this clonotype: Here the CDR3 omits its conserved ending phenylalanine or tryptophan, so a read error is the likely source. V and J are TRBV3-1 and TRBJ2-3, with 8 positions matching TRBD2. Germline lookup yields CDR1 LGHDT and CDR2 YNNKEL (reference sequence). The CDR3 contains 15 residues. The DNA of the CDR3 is TGTGCCAACAGCCTACTAGCGGTACCCACAGATACGCAGTATTCT. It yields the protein CANSLLAVPTDTQYS.

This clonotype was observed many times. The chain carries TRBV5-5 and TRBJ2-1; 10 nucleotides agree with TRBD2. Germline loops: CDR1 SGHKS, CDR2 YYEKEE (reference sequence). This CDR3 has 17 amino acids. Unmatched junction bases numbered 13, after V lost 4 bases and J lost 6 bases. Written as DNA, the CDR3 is TGTGCCAGCAGCGGATCGGATCCGGGACTAGCGCTCAATGAGCAGTTCTTC. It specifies CASSGSDPGLALNEQFF.

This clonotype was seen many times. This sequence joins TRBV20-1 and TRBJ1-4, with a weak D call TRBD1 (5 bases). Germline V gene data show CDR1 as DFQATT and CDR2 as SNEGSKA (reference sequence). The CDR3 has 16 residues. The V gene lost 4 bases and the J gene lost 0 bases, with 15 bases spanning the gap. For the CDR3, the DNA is TGCAGTGCTAAGGCGTGGGGGGGAGCAACTAATGAAAAACTGTTTTTT. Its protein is CSAKAWGGATNEKLFF.

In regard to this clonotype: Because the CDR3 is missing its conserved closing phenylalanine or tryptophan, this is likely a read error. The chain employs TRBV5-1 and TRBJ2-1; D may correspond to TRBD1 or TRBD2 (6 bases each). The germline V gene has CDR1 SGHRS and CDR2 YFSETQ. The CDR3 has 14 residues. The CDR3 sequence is CASTPGAFGNEQFL. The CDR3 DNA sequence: TGTGCCAGCACCCCGGGGGCCTTTGGGAATGAGCAGTTCTTA.

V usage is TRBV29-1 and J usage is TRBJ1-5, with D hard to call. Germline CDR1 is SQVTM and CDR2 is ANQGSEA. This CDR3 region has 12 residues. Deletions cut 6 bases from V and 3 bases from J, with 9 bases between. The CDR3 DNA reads TGCAGCGTGGTAGGGCCCAATCAGCCCCAGCATTTT. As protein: CSVVGPNQPQHF.

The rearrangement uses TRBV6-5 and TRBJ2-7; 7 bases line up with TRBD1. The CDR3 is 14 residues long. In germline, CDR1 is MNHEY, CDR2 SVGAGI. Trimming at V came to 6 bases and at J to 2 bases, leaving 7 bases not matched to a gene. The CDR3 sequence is CASSNRQGAYEQYF. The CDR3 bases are TGTGCCAGCAGCAACAGACAGGGTGCCTACGAGCAGTACTTC.

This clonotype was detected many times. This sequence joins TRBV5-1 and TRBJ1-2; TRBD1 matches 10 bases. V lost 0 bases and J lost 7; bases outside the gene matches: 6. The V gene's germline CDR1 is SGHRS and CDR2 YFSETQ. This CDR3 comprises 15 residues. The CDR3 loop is CASSLAPGTGVGYTF. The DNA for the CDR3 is TGCGCCAGCAGCTTGGCCCCCGGGACAGGGGTTGGCTACACCTTC.

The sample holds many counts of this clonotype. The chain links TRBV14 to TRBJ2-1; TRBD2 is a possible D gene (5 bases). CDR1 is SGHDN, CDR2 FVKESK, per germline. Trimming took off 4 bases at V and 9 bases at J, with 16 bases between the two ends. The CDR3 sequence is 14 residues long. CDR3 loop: CASSRALSVSEQFF. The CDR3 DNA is TGTGCCAGCAGCCGAGCCCTTAGCGTCAGTGAGCAGTTCTTC.

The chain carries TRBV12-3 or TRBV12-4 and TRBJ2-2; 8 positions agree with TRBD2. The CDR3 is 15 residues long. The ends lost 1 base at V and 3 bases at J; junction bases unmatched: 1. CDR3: CASSLGSGDTGELFF. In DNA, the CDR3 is TGTGCCAGCAGTTTAGGTAGCGGGGACACCGGGGAGCTGTTTTTT.

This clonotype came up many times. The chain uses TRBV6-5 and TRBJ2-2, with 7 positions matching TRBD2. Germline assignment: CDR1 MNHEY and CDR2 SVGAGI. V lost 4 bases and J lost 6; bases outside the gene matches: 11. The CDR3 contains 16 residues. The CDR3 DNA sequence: TGTGCCAGCAGTTCTCCTACTAGCGTGAGCCCCGGGGAGCTGTTTTTT. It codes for CASSSPTSVSPGELFF.

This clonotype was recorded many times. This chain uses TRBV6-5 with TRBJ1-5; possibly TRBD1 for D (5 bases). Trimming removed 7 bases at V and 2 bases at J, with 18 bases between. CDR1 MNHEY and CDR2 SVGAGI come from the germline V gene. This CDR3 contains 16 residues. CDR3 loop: CASIYLGAGGNQPQHF. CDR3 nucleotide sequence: TGTGCCAGCATCTACCTTGGGGCGGGAGGCAATCAGCCCCAGCATTTT.

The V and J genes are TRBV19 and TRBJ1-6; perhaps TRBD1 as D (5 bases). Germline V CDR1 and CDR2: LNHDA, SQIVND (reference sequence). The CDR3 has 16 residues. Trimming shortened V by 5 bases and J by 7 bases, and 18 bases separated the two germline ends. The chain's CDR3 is CASSRRDGVRNSPLHF. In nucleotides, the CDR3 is TGTGCCAGTAGTCGGAGGGACGGAGTTCGAAATTCACCCCTCCACTTT.

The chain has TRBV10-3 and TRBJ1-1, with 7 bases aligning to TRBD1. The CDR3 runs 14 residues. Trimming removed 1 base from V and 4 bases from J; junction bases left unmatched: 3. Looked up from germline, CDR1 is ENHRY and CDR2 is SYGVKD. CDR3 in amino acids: CAISEYSGGTEAFF. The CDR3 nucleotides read TGTGCCATCAGTGAGTACTCAGGGGGCACTGAAGCTTTCTTT.

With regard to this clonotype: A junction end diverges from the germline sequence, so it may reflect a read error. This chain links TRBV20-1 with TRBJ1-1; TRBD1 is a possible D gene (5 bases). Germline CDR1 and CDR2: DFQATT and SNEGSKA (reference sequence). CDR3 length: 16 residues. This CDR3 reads CSASNRGSEVNTEAFF. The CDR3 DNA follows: TGCAGTGCCTCCAACCGGGGGTCGGAAGTGAATACTGAAGCTTTCTTT.

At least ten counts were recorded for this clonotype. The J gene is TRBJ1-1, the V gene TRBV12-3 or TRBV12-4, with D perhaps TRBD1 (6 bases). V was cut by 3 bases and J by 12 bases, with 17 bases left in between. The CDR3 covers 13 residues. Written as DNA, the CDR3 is TGTGCCAGCAGTTTTTCGGGGCGCGGGGGCCCTTTCTTT. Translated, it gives CASSFSGRGGPFF.